This T cell receptor (beta chain) is from a study of blood T cells in healthy people across ages. Regarding the study as a whole: Reliance upon unsorted PBMCs precluded definitive naive versus antigen-experienced comparison.

A J-beta primer mix and a sample-barcoded 5' primer were used in a second PCR of about 6 to 12 cycles. TCRdb recomputed calls from the 5' RACE reads with MiXCR, one row per CDR3 protein. The sample holds roughly 800,000 distinct CDR3 sequences, approximately 25% seen once. The CDR3 runs to 13 residues. Note on this clonotype: Its target is unknown.

A further study also used this sample, focusing on T cells of mothers and their children.

The receptor was isolated from a boy younger than 18 in good health. The V call is TRBV12-3 or TRBV12-4, the J call TRBJ2-5; D remains unclear. The last part of the DNA fits TRBJ2-1 better; the J call may be wrong. The specimen was blood. This CDR3 reads CASSLGLYDEQFF. The CDR3 DNA sequence: TGTGCCAGCAGTTTGGGTCTATATGATGAGCAGTTCTTC.